This is a list of T cell receptor beta chains from one sample in a study of cytomegalovirus exposure and HLA in healthy donors. Profiled with immunoSEQ multiplex PCR; TCRdb holds only in-frame clones, not every one. The data hold 150,000 to 200,000 clones, with 87% observed a single time. What was sequenced was PBMCs. The receptors here all came from a woman in her 30s in good health and CMV-seronegative. CDR3s include the opening cysteine and the closing phenylalanine or tryptophan. A D gene is named only where the DNA matches it firmly. The size entry is marked missing in some rows and otherwise reads once, few, many or a size class.

size | J | V | D | CDR3 | DNA
NA | TRBJ2-3 | TRBV6-5 | TRBD1 | CASSWRTGVADTQYF | TGTGCCAGCAGTTGGAGGACAGGGGTTGCAGATACGCAGTATTTT
NA | TRBJ2-1 | TRBV23-1 | TRBD2 | CALPLAGSYNEQFF | TGCGCCCTTCCCCTAGCGGGTAGTTACAATGAGCAGTTCTTC
NA | TRBJ2-3 | TRBV27 | NA | CASSLLWGRTDTQYF | TGTGCCAGCAGTTTACTATGGGGCCGCACAGATACGCAGTATTTT
NA | TRBJ2-3 | TRBV5-6 | NA | CASSFSPGSTDTQYF | TGTGCCAGCAGCTTCAGCCCGGGATCCACAGATACGCAGTATTTT
NA | TRBJ2-2 | TRBV4-3 | TRBD2 | CASSQILAGGPGTGELFF | TGCGCCAGCAGCCAAATTCTAGCGGGGGGGCCGGGCACCGGGGAGCTGTTTTTT
NA | TRBJ1-1 | TRBV5-1 | NA | CASSYPPLEVF | TGCGCCAGCAGCTATCCTCCCCTTGAGGTCTTT
NA | TRBJ2-1 | TRBV30 | NA | CAWNSPGRREFF | TGTGCCTGGAACAGCCCCGGCAGGCGGGAGTTCTTC
NA | TRBJ2-7 | TRBV6-5 | NA | CASSLYPGQPYEQYF | TGTGCCAGCAGCCTATATCCGGGACAACCCTACGAGCAGTACTTC
NA | TRBJ2-5 | TRBV2 | NA | CASIIRGQETQYF | TGTGCCAGCATTATCCGGGGGCAAGAGACCCAGTACTTC
NA | TRBJ2-3 | TRBV5-1 | TRBD2 | CASSLWRGGTDTQYF | TGCGCCAGCAGCTTGTGGCGGGGGGGGACAGATACGCAGTATTTT
NA | TRBJ1-1 | TRBV6-5 | NA | CASSEGLNTEAFF | TGTGCCAGCAGCGAGGGCCTGAACACTGAAGCTTTCTTT
NA | TRBJ2-2 | TRBV18 | TRBD1 | CASSQGTGNTGELFF | TGTGCCAGCTCCCAAGGGACAGGGAACACCGGGGAGCTGTTTTTT
NA | TRBJ2-5 | TRBV5-1 | NA | CASSFSSRQETQYF | TGCGCCAGCAGCTTTTCCAGCAGGCAAGAGACCCAGTACTTC
NA | TRBJ1-6 | TRBV7-8 | TRBD1 | CATRRTGETVASSPLHF | TGTGCCACCCGCCGGACAGGGGAGACTGTCGCCAGTTCACCCCTCCACTTT
NA | TRBJ1-1 | TRBV6-1 | TRBD1 | CASSDRGQIYTEAFF | TGTGCCAGCAGTGATAGGGGACAGATATACACTGAAGCTTTCTTT
NA | TRBJ2-3 | TRBV2 | NA | CASSEAPLDTQYF | TGTGCCAGCAGTGAAGCTCCACTAGATACGCAGTATTTT
NA | TRBJ2-7 | TRBV7-6 | TRBD1 | CASSPTEGQSYEQYF | TGTGCCAGCAGCCCAACCGAGGGACAGAGCTACGAGCAGTACTTC
few | TRBJ1-4 | TRBV19 | NA | CASSLGREKLFF | TGTGCCAGTAGTTTGGGGAGGGAAAAACTGTTTTTT
NA | TRBJ1-2 | TRBV19 | TRBD1 | CASSMSAGGVYGYTF | TGTGCCAGTAGTATGTCGGCAGGGGGCGTCTATGGCTACACCTTC
NA | TRBJ2-1 | TRBV25-1 | NA | CASSSTLANEQFF | TGTGCCAGCAGCAGCACACTAGCAAATGAGCAGTTCTTC
NA | TRBJ2-2 | TRBV7-6 | NA | CASSLGAGPTGELFF | TGTGCCAGCAGCTTAGGGGCAGGGCCCACCGGGGAGCTGTTTTTT
NA | TRBJ1-2 | TRBV6-1 | NA | CASSDPPDGYTF | TGTGCCAGCAGTGACCCCCCCGATGGCTACACCTTC
many | TRBJ1-2 | TRBV2 | NA | CASSEIQGGYTF | TGTGCCAGCAGTGAGATTCAGGGTGGCTACACCTTC
NA | TRBJ2-6 | TRBV5-6 | NA | CASRRRALGANVLTF | TGTGCCAGCAGGCGGAGGGCCTTGGGGGCCAACGTCCTGACTTTC
NA | TRBJ2-1 | TRBV11-1 | TRBD2 | CASSLGAGGTPKQFF | TGTGCCAGCAGCTTAGGGGCGGGGGGCACCCCTAAGCAGTTCTTC
NA | TRBJ2-7 | TRBV4-2 | TRBD2 | CASSQRPTSGPYEQYF | TGTGCCAGCAGCCAAAGACCGACTAGCGGGCCTTACGAGCAGTACTTC
once | TRBJ2-1 | TRBV14 | TRBD1 | CASSQRDRKEYNEQFF | TGTGCCAGCAGCCAACGGGACAGGAAGGAATACAATGAGCAGTTCTTC
few | TRBJ1-1 | TRBV6-5 | NA | CASSYRELTEAFF | TGTGCCAGCAGTTACAGGGAGCTCACTGAAGCTTTCTTT
NA | TRBJ2-5 | TRBV18 | NA | CASSPIQETQYF | TGTGCCAGCTCACCCATCCAAGAGACCCAGTACTTC
NA | TRBJ2-1 | TRBV27 | NA | CASSLSGNARDEQFF | TGTGCCAGCAGTTTATCAGGGAACGCCAGGGATGAGCAGTTCTTC
NA | TRBJ1-1 | TRBV2 | NA | CASTGAMNTEAFF | TGTGCCAGCACAGGGGCGATGAACACTGAAGCTTTCTTT
once | TRBJ1-5 | TRBV6-1 | NA | CASSVGQGTFPQHF | TGTGCCAGCAGTGTGGGTCAGGGAACTTTTCCCCAGCATTTT
NA | TRBJ1-2 | TRBV5-6 | NA | CASRLRGYGYTF | TGTGCCAGCAGGCTTCGGGGCTATGGCTACACCTTC
NA | TRBJ2-6 | TRBV4-1 | TRBD2 | CASSQEPGLAGGGGANVLTF | TGCGCCAGCAGCCAAGAGCCGGGACTAGCGGGGGGAGGTGGGGCCAACGTCCTGACTTTC
NA | TRBJ2-1 | TRBV4-3 | TRBD2 | CASSQELGLVPDEQFF | TGCGCCAGCAGCCAAGAGTTGGGACTAGTCCCTGATGAGCAGTTCTTC
once | TRBJ2-1 | TRBV14 | NA | CASSLRRDSFNEQFF | TGTGCCAGCAGCCTTAGACGCGACTCCTTTAATGAGCAGTTCTTC
NA | TRBJ2-5 | TRBV7-6 | TRBD2 | CASSLGGGGPKETQYF | TGTGCCAGCAGCTTGGGTGGCGGGGGGCCTAAAGAGACCCAGTACTTC
once | TRBJ1-1 | TRBV5-1 | NA | CASSLGGYGFAEAFF | TGCGCCAGCAGCTTGGGGGGCTACGGGTTCGCTGAAGCTTTCTTT
NA | TRBJ2-3 | TRBV5-4 | TRBD2 | CASSLVAGAISSTDTQYF | TGTGCCAGCAGCTTGGTAGCGGGGGCGATATCTAGCACAGATACGCAGTATTTT
NA | TRBJ2-1 | TRBV5-1 | NA | CASSFNRNEQFF | TGCGCCAGCAGCTTCAATCGGAATGAGCAGTTCTTC
NA | TRBJ2-5 | TRBV4-2 | TRBD2 | CASSQRLAALGETQYF | TGTGCCAGCAGCCAAAGACTAGCCGCCCTGGGAGAGACCCAGTACTTC
NA | TRBJ1-1 | TRBV5-1 | NA | CASSPRGVGLMNTEAFF | TGCGCCAGCAGCCCCCGGGGGGTGGGCCTGATGAACACTGAAGCTTTCTTT
NA | TRBJ1-2 | TRBV18 | NA | CASSPQRDNVYGYTF | TGTGCCAGCTCACCACAACGGGACAACGTCTATGGCTACACCTTC